This entry features one T cell receptor beta chain sequence. Its antigen is unidentified. The junction differs from germline at one of its ends, possibly a read error. The CDR3 runs 13 residues. Per the germline V gene, CDR1 is ENHRY and CDR2 is SYGVKD. This sample's RNA came from whole unsorted tissue. Three rounds of nested PCR, following a modified ARM-PCR protocol, produced the TCRbeta library. Each CDR3 protein gets one entry after TCRdb re-called the multiplex PCR reads with MiXCR. Of 110,000 or so distinct CDR3 sequences detected, roughly 75% appear once; the ten largest clones hold 37%. These data are taken from a study of tumor and adjacent non-tumor tissue in lung cancer. Across the study: There were around 11 adenocarcinoma, a couple of squamous cell carcinoma and 1 small cell lung cancer cases. Study-wide results and caveats: Tumor TCR diversity, when higher, was linked to shorter survival.

Source material: lung tumor tissue. This TCR was sampled from a woman aged 60-70 years with non-small cell lung cancer. This chain connects TRBV10-3 to TRBJ1-1; D unresolved. CDR3 residues: CVITEFMNTEAFF. In DNA form, the CDR3 reads TGTGTCATCACCGAATTTATGAACACTGAAGCTTTCTTT.